This TCR beta chain stems from a study of blood T cells in healthy people across ages. Whole-study context: Through template switching, about one barcoded beta molecule was captured per two T cells, as measured in model experiments.

Each donor supplied 8 to 10 milliliters of peripheral blood. Study-level results: The authors considered diversity estimates from one million T cells to be underestimates.

A few counts support this clonotype. Its cognate antigen is unknown. Sample-barcoded 5' priming and a J-beta primer mix drove a second PCR of 7 to 11 cycles. TCRdb re-derived calls from the 5' RACE reads in MiXCR, one entry per CDR3 protein. The data show 700,000 to 850,000 distinct CDR3 sequences, roughly 34% seen once. Germline loops: CDR1 ENHRY, CDR2 SYGVKD. This CDR3 region has 13 residues. V shed 8 bases, J shed 4 bases, and the junction held 5 bases outside the gene matches. The sequencing sample was made of blood. The V and J genes are TRBV10-3 and TRBJ1-2; 9 nucleotides agree with TRBD1. This TCR derives from a man aged 18 to 30 in good health. The CDR3 sequence: CAILWTGAYGYTF. The CDR3 DNA is TGTGCCATCCTCTGGACAGGGGCCTATGGCTACACCTTC.